This paragraph reports one T cell receptor beta chain. These data originate in a study of T cells in Graves' hyperthyroidism and ophthalmopathy. V trimming: 6 bases; J trimming: 1 base; junction bases outside the gene matches: 13. Germline V gives CDR1 SNHLY, CDR2 FYNNEI. The CDR3 is 19 amino acids. An approximately 10 ml volume of fresh peripheral blood provided the PBMCs. Authors of the study amplified TCR beta CDR3 regions from RNA transcripts. In the first-round RT-PCR of the TCR CDR3, the HTBI primer set was used. TCRdb recomputed calls from the multiplex PCR reads with MiXCR, one row per CDR3 protein. The data contain hundreds of thousands of distinct CDR3 sequences, roughly 40% of them singletons.

Material for sequencing was blood. This receptor was obtained from a man aged 18 to 30 with Graves' hyperthyroidism. The V and J genes are TRBV2 and TRBJ2-3; 13 nucleotides agree with TRBD2. CDR3 residues: CASRAFGLAGVKGTDTQYF. Written as DNA, the CDR3 is TGTGCCAGCAGGGCCTTCGGACTAGCGGGAGTTAAAGGCACAGATACGCAGTATTTT.